Shown below are 30 T cell receptor beta chains from a single sample sequenced in a study of glioma-infiltrating T cells. Using RNA template, CDR3s of TCR alpha and beta were amplified with iRepertoire arm-PCR. One entry per CDR3 protein results from TCRdb running MiXCR on the multiplex PCR reads. The data show fewer than 7,500 distinct CDR3 sequences, roughly 42% seen once. Sequenced material: glioma tissue, nonneoplastic brain tissue, or PBMCs (not recorded which). The receptors were sampled from a human donor with low-grade glioma or glioblastoma, undergoing nonglioma brain surgery, or in good health (not recorded which).

The CDR3 here is CASSKGPGLRGYNSPLHF. CDR3 nucleotide sequence: TGTGCCAGCAGCAAGGGGCCGGGACTTCGAGGCTATAATTCACCCCTCCACTTT. The V and J genes are TRBV5-4 and TRBJ1-6, with a weak D call TRBD1 (5 bases). V was trimmed by 4 bases and J by 3 bases, leaving 20 bases between them. The CDR3 runs to 18 residues. Germline values: CDR1 SGHNT, CDR2 YYREEE (reference sequence).

Sample share makes this clonotype medium-sized. This chain joins TRBV6-1 and TRBJ2-1; D ambiguous. V shed 0 bases and J shed 9 bases, with 3 bases lying between them. The CDR3 totals 11 residues. Germline assignment: CDR1 MNHNS and CDR2 SASEGT. The CDR3: CASSEAIEQFF. In DNA form, the CDR3 reads TGTGCCAGCAGTGAAGCTATTGAGCAGTTCTTC.

The chain couples TRBV27 to TRBJ2-3; D remains ambiguous. Germline loops: CDR1 MNHEY, CDR2 SMNVEV (reference sequence). The CDR3 totals 11 residues. Trimming removed 6 bases at V and 2 bases at J, with 3 bases between. The CDR3 coding sequence is TGTGCCAGCAGAGCCACAGATACGCAGTATTTT. This codes for CASRATDTQYF.

The CDR3 region is CASSVEASGVWRQYF. The CDR3 DNA follows: TGTGCCAGCAGCGTAGAGGCTAGCGGGGTCTGGAGGCAGTACTTC. V and J are TRBV9 and TRBJ2-7, with TRBD2 matching over 9 bases. The CDR3 sequence is 15 residues long. Germline CDR1 reads SGDLS; CDR2 reads YYNGEE. J lost 9 bases, V lost 0 bases, and 10 bases had no gene match.

The chain has TRBV20-1 and TRBJ2-1; 9 nucleotides match TRBD2. The J call may be incorrect, as the DNA end agrees better with TRBJ2-7. CDR1 is DFQATT, CDR2 SNEGSKA, per germline (reference sequence). The CDR3 sequence is 19 residues long. CDR3 nucleotides: TGCAGTGCTAGACCCGGGACAGCCCCCTTCCTAGCGGGACCCTACGAGCAGTACTTC. It is translated as CSARPGTAPFLAGPYEQYF.

This clonotype turned up a few times. The chain combines TRBV6-5 with TRBJ2-3; no clear D. V lost 2 bases to trimming and J lost 0 bases, with 9 bases between them. Germline CDR1 is MNHEY and CDR2 is SVGAGI. This CDR3 has 15 amino acids. As DNA, the CDR3 is TGTGCCAGCAGTTACGGTCAGTTAAGCACAGATACGCAGTATTTT. As protein: CASSYGQLSTDTQYF.

This clonotype was counted ten times or more. The rearrangement links TRBV19 to TRBJ2-2; no firm D call. CDR3 length: 13 residues. With 0 bases removed from V and 7 bases from J, the gap between germline ends came to 6 bases. The germline CDR1 and CDR2 sequences are LNHDA and SQIVND (reference sequence). The CDR3 is CASSIERHGELFF. CDR3 bases: TGTGCCAGTAGTATAGAACGGCACGGGGAGCTGTTTTTT. The complete variable domain, with remaining parts taken from reference TRBV19 and TRBJ2-2, reads DGGITQSPKYLFRKEGQNVTLSCEQNLNHDAMYWYRQDPGQGLRLIYYSQIVNDFQKGDIAEGYSVSREKKESFPLTVTSAQKNPTAFYLCASSIERHGELFFGEGSRLTVL.

The J gene is TRBJ2-7, the V gene TRBV6-5, with a weak D call TRBD1 (5 bases). Germline CDR1 and CDR2: MNHEY and SVGAGI. The CDR3 has 14 residues. Trimming removed 4 bases from V and 2 bases from J, with 12 bases in between. The CDR3 coding sequence is TGTGCCAGCAGTTTGCAGGGTTTGGCCTACGAGCAGTACTTC. Translated: CASSLQGLAYEQYF.

The rearrangement joins TRBV3-1 to TRBJ2-1; 9 bases match TRBD2. The CDR3 is 13 amino acids. V gave up 3 bases and J gave up 8 bases; unmatched junction bases: 2. Germline CDR1 and CDR2: LGHDT and YNNKEL (reference sequence). The CDR3 nucleotides read TGTGCCAGCAGCCAGGCGGGAGGGGATGAGCAGTTCTTC. This codes for CASSQAGGDEQFF.

This clonotype was observed a handful of times. The gene calls are TRBV9 and TRBJ2-7; no clear D. Germline V CDR1 and CDR2: SGDLS, YYNGEE. The V gene lost 5 bases and the J gene lost 1 base, with 10 bases spanning the gap. The CDR3 is 13 amino acids. CDR3 in amino acids: CASSKDGSYEQYF. The CDR3 DNA sequence: TGTGCCAGCAGTAAGGACGGGTCCTACGAGCAGTACTTC.

This clonotype is categorized as large. This chain uses TRBV20-1 with TRBJ2-7; 13 bases align to TRBD2. The CDR3 contains 15 residues. Germline V gene data show CDR1 as DFQATT and CDR2 as SNEGSKA (reference sequence). V trimming: 5 bases; J trimming: 6 bases; junction bases outside the gene matches: 10. CDR3 in amino acids: CSAEQGTSGIGEQYF. CDR3 bases: TGCAGTGCTGAACAAGGGACTAGCGGGATAGGCGAGCAGTACTTC.

This sequence joins TRBV6-1 and TRBJ2-7, with D possibly matching TRBD2 (6 bases). CDR1 and CDR2 (germline): MNHNS, SASEGT. V was pared by 6 bases and J by 3 bases, with 15 bases between. The length of the CDR3 is 14 residues. The CDR3 spells CASSSEGTYYEQYF. The CDR3 DNA reads TGTGCCAGCAGCTCGGAGGGTACTTACTACGAGCAGTACTTC.

The chain uses TRBV6-1 and TRBJ2-3; possibly TRBD2 for D (6 bases). V lost 5 bases, J lost 2 bases, and 17 bases lay in between. This CDR3 comprises 16 residues. The germline CDR1 and CDR2 sequences are MNHNS and SASEGT. For the CDR3, the DNA is TGTGCCAGCAGTTCCCTGACTAGGGACCACACAGATACGCAGTATTTT. Amino acids: CASSSLTRDHTDTQYF.

The V gene is TRBV20-1, the J gene TRBJ2-7, with TRBD2 identical over 10 bases. Germline CDR1 DFQATT, CDR2 SNEGSKA (reference sequence). Losses at the gene ends were 0 bases for V and 7 bases for J; bases not matched to a gene: 9. This CDR3 is built from 15 residues. The CDR3 reads CSAREGLASFGEQYF. The CDR3 DNA sequence: TGCAGTGCTAGAGAGGGACTAGCGTCCTTTGGGGAGCAGTACTTC.

Worth noting for this clonotype: At one end the junction does not follow the germline gene, possibly because of a read error. For the CDR3, the DNA is TGTGCCAGCAGCGGACAGTACATGAACACTGATGCTTTCTTT. It codes for CASSGQYMNTDAFF. The chain joins TRBV7-9 to TRBJ1-1; the D gene is possibly TRBD1 (6 bases). Germline CDR1 SEHNR, CDR2 FQNEAQ (reference sequence). The CDR3 is made up of 14 amino acids.

This clonotype was detected many times. The V call is TRBV13, the J call TRBJ2-5; 10 bases fit TRBD1. The ends lost 3 bases at V and 5 bases at J; junction bases unmatched: 9. Germline CDR1 PRHDT, CDR2 FYEKMQ (reference sequence). CDR3 size: 16 residues. The CDR3 DNA reads TGTGCCAGCAGCTTGGCCCCAGGACAGGGGGATGAGACCCAGTACTTC. Amino acid sequence: CASSLAPGQGDETQYF.

This clonotype qualifies as medium-sized. The chain uses TRBV28 and TRBJ1-5, with D possibly matching TRBD1 (5 bases). The CDR3 has 12 amino acids. CDR1 and CDR2 (germline): MDHEN, SYDVKM. V was clipped by 8 bases and J by 4 bases, with 9 bases between them. CDR3 residues: CASRRANQPQHF. In nucleotides, the CDR3 is TGTGCCAGCCGCAGGGCAAATCAGCCCCAGCATTTT.

Regarding this clonotype: The CDR3 carries no conserved terminal phenylalanine or tryptophan, so it likely arises from a read error. V gene TRBV7-9 combines with J gene TRBJ1-1; D gene ambiguous. Germline V gene data show CDR1 as SEHNR and CDR2 as FQNEAQ (reference sequence). V dropped 3 bases and J dropped 10 bases, with 12 bases sitting between them. The CDR3 runs 12 residues. CDR3 in DNA: TGTGCCAGCAGCTTGGGTAGTTCTGGAGCTTTCTCT. It is translated as CASSLGSSGAFS.

The CDR3, as DNA: TGTGCCAGCAGTATAACTAGCGGGAGTTACGAGCAGTACTTC. Its translation is CASSITSGSYEQYF. This chain uses TRBV27 with TRBJ2-7; 11 bases map to TRBD2. The CDR3 has 14 residues. Germline V gene lookup returns CDR1 MNHEY and CDR2 SMNVEV (reference sequence). With 5 bases clipped from V and 4 bases from J, the junction kept 4 bases outside the gene matches.

In its sample, this clonotype was seen many times. The rearrangement uses TRBV2 and TRBJ1-1; TRBD1 might be the D (5 bases). Trimming cost V 0 bases and J 5 bases, with 10 bases left between them. Germline V gene lookup returns CDR1 SNHLY and CDR2 FYNNEI. The CDR3 totals 14 residues. CDR3 sequence (DNA): TGTGCCAGCAGTGAAGCGCTGAGGGGAACTGAAGCTTTCTTT. Protein product: CASSEALRGTEAFF.

This clonotype is classed as medium-sized. J is TRBJ1-5 and V is TRBV3-1; D gene ambiguous. CDR3 length: 13 amino acids. In germline, CDR1 is LGHDT, CDR2 YNNKEL (reference sequence). V gave up 1 base and J gave up 5 bases, with 6 bases separating them. The CDR3 here is CASSQGGDQPQHF. As DNA, the CDR3 is TGTGCCAGCAGCCAAGGGGGTGATCAGCCCCAGCATTTT. Supplemented by reference TRBV3-1 and TRBJ1-5, the full variable domain reads DTAVSQTPKYLVTQMGNDKSIKCEQNLGHDTMYWYKQDSKKFLKIMFSYNNKELIINETVPNRFSPKSPDKAHLNLHINSLELGDSAVYFCASSQGGDQPQHFGDGTRLSIL.

A few counts support this clonotype. V gene TRBV6-1 combines with J gene TRBJ1-2, with a weak D call TRBD1 (5 bases). V shed 6 bases and J shed 3 bases, with 11 bases lying between them. The CDR3 contains 13 residues. In germline, CDR1 is MNHNS, CDR2 SASEGT. CDR3 amino acids: CASRERGDYGYTF. Written as DNA, the CDR3 is TGTGCCAGCAGGGAGCGGGGGGACTATGGCTACACCTTC.

The chain links TRBV6-2 or TRBV6-3 to TRBJ2-7; TRBD1 matches at 7 bases. CDR1 and CDR2 (germline): MNHEY, SVGEGT. There are 13 residues in the CDR3. V trimming: 4 bases; J trimming: 4 bases; junction bases outside the gene matches: 4. CDR3 sequence reads: CASSFTGAYEQYF. The CDR3 DNA reads as TGTGCCAGCAGTTTTACAGGGGCGTACGAGCAGTACTTC.

Note on this clonotype: At one end the junction does not follow the germline gene, possibly because of a read error. The chain couples TRBV6-1 to TRBJ1-1; D call uncertain. Looked up from germline, CDR1 is MNHNS and CDR2 is SASEGT. The CDR3 is 13 residues long. CDR3 DNA sequence: TGTGCCAGCAGTTTGGGCGGGAACATTGAAGCTTTCTTT. It translates to CASSLGGNIEAFF.

Judged by abundance, this clonotype is medium-sized (0.01 to 0.1%). DNA for the CDR3: TGTGCCAGCAGTTTGGATTCTGGAAACACCATATATTTT. Protein: CASSLDSGNTIYF. J is TRBJ1-3 and V is TRBV28; D gene uncertain. The germline V gene encodes CDR1 MDHEN and CDR2 SYDVKM. The CDR3 totals 13 residues. The V and J ends lost 3 bases and 1 base respectively, with 4 bases between them. Full variable domain (missing parts from reference TRBV28 and TRBJ1-3): DVKVTQSSRYLVKRTGEKVFLECVQDMDHENMFWYRQDPGLGLRLIYFSYDVKMKEKGDIPEGYSVSREKKERFSLILESASTNQTSMYLCASSLDSGNTIYFGEGSWLTVV.

The chain joins TRBV6-6 to TRBJ1-5; no firm D call. Germline CDR1 MNHNY, CDR2 SVGAGI (reference sequence). V was trimmed by 5 bases and J by 4 bases, leaving 18 bases between them. This CDR3 is built from 16 residues. CDR3 sequence reads: CASSESKGTGNQPQHF. CDR3 sequence (DNA): TGTGCCAGCAGTGAGTCCAAGGGCACGGGGAATCAGCCCCAGCATTTT.

This clonotype was recorded many times. The chain recombines TRBV7-9 with TRBJ1-1; D is unclear. CDR3 length: 14 residues. Trimming stripped 7 bases from V and 0 bases from J, with 12 bases between. The germline gives CDR1 SEHNR, CDR2 FQNEAQ (reference sequence). CDR3 nucleotides: TGTGCCAGCACCCTAGATTTCATGAACACTGAAGCTTTCTTT. Protein sequence: CASTLDFMNTEAFF. Full variable domain (missing parts from reference TRBV7-9 and TRBJ1-1): DTGVSQNPRHKITKRGQNVTFRCDPISEHNRLYWYRQTLGQGPEFLTYFQNEAQLEKSRLLSDRFSAERPKGSFSTLEIQRTEQGDSAMYLCASTLDFMNTEAFFGQGTRLTVV.

This chain uses TRBV5-1 with TRBJ2-3; the D gene is possibly TRBD2 (7 bases). From germline, CDR1 is SGHRS and CDR2 YFSETQ. V gave up 4 bases and J gave up 9 bases, with 24 bases separating them. This CDR3 has 16 amino acids. CDR3 coding DNA: TGCGCCAGCAGCAAAAAGGGGGAGGGCCGGGTAGAAACGCAGTATTTT. It specifies CASSKKGEGRVETQYF.

The CDR3, as DNA: TGTGCCAGCAGCTTTCTAGCGGGGGGGCTAGACGAGCAGTACTTC. Protein: CASSFLAGGLDEQYF. The chain recombines TRBV7-8 with TRBJ2-7, with 12 nucleotides matching TRBD2. The CDR3 totals 15 residues. J lost 5 bases, V lost 3 bases, and 5 bases had no gene match. Germline CDR1 reads SGHVS; CDR2 reads FQNEAQ. Using reference TRBV7-8 and TRBJ2-7 for the parts outside the CDR3, the full variable domain is GAGVSQSPRYKVAKRGQDVALRCDPISGHVSLFWYQQALGQGPEFLTYFQNEAQLDKSGLPSDRFFAERPEGSVSTLKIQRTQQEDSAVYLCASSFLAGGLDEQYFGPGTRLTVT.

Comments on this clonotype: One junction end disagrees with the germline gene, perhaps due to a read error. This sequence joins TRBV28 and TRBJ1-3, with D maybe TRBD1 (6 bases). The CDR3 runs 17 residues. Germline CDR1 reads MDHEN; CDR2 reads SYDVKM. The CDR3 DNA sequence: TGTGTCAGCAGTTTCCCGGGACACTTCTCCTCTGGAAACACCATATCTTTT. Amino acids: CVSSFPGHFSSGNTISF.